This T cell receptor (beta chain) derives from a study of regulatory T cells in long-lasting Graves disease. Notes on the study in general: Public clonotype sharing was higher in persistent than newly diagnosed patients.

Time point described: newly diagnosed GD, antithyroid drugs for less than 3 months. Generation of the TCR library employed RNA extracted from PBMCs. This clonotype was observed at least ten times. Its antigen is not identified. Both iRepertoire HTBI primers and Arm-PCR of CDR3 regions were used to build the TCR beta libraries. In the original analysis: Samples jointly harbored 60 or so TRBV and over 13 TRBJ segments. TCRdb recomputed calls from the multiplex PCR reads with MiXCR, one row per CDR3 protein. None of the V and J calls come from the authors' own analysis; TCRdb made them. The repertoire includes over 200,000 distinct CDR3 sequences, about a sixth of them detected once, and more than 20% sits in the top ten. The CDR3 consists of 17 residues. Trimming cost V 0 bases and J 0 bases; bases outside gene matches: 5.

This TCR was recovered from a female donor with Graves disease. The sample here was peripheral blood mononuclear cells (PBMCs), taken at new diagnosis, from a patient treated with antithyroid drugs. The chain has TRBV12-3 or TRBV12-4 and TRBJ1-5, with 7 positions matching TRBD1. The CDR3 loop reads CASSLAAGGYSNQPQHF. DNA of the CDR3: TGTGCCAGCAGTTTAGCGGCAGGGGGATATAGCAATCAGCCCCAGCATTTT.